The 13 T cell receptor beta chains in this list originate from one sample, sequenced in a study of identifying expanded T cells in peripheral blood. Produced via immunoSEQ multiplex PCR; TCRdb's table is partial and in-frame only. Of some 72,000 clones in the sample, 75% to 90% were seen once. Sequenced input: blood. All receptors derive from a person aged 18 to 75 in good health.

The table lists this clone with a count of one. The CDR3 nucleotides are TGTGCCAGCAGTTCAGGACGGCAGGGGGGCACAGATACGCAGTATTTT. As protein: CASSSGRQGGTDTQYF. The J gene is TRBJ2-3, the V gene TRBV27, with 7 bases matching TRBD1. The germline gives CDR1 MNHEY, CDR2 SMNVEV (reference sequence). The CDR3 contains 16 residues. After removal of 4 bases from V and 1 base from J, the junction contained 8 bases not matched to a gene.

The chain joins TRBV13 to TRBJ2-1; tentatively, D is TRBD2 (5 bases). V shed 4 bases and J shed 6 bases, with 22 bases lying between them. CDR3 size: 17 residues. From germline, CDR1 is PRHDT and CDR2 FYEKMQ (reference sequence). The CDR3 spells CASSSFLGTGSVNEQFF. The CDR3 DNA reads as TGTGCCAGCAGCTCGTTTCTAGGAACGGGATCGGTCAATGAGCAGTTCTTC.

V is TRBV20-1 and J is TRBJ2-5; D gene uncertain. The V gene lost 7 bases and the J gene lost 1 base, with 7 bases spanning the gap. This CDR3 has 11 residues. In germline, CDR1 is DFQATT, CDR2 SNEGSKA (reference sequence). In DNA, the CDR3 is TGCAGTGTACCCCGCCAAGAGACCCAGTACTTC. Translation gives CSVPRQETQYF.

This clone appeared a single time. This chain links TRBV6-6 with TRBJ1-1; a weak D match, TRBD1 (5 bases). The CDR3 consists of 16 residues. Germline values: CDR1 MNHNY, CDR2 SVGAGI (reference sequence). Trimming pared 2 bases from V and 0 bases from J, leaving 13 bases between. The CDR3 nucleotides are TGTGCCAGCAGTTACACCCCCAGGGTGTTGAACACTGAAGCTTTCTTT. As protein: CASSYTPRVLNTEAFF.

This chain connects TRBV28 to TRBJ2-5; D remains unclear. CDR3 length: 12 residues. The germline CDR1 and CDR2 sequences are MDHEN and SYDVKM. The germline V and J ends were trimmed by 5 bases and 4 bases, with 8 bases remaining between them. This CDR3 is CASSPLLETQYF. CDR3 nucleotide sequence: TGTGCCAGCAGTCCACTATTAGAGACCCAGTACTTC.

The rearrangement joins TRBV7-2 to TRBJ2-1; no reliable D call. Trimming left V 2 bases short and J 10 bases short, with 9 bases between. The CDR3 runs 12 residues. Germline V gene data show CDR1 as SGHTA and CDR2 as FQGNSA. The CDR3 DNA follows: TGTGCCAGCAGCTTAAGTCGGCAGGAGCAGTTCTTC. Amino acid sequence: CASSLSRQEQFF. The whole variable domain, filled in from reference TRBV7-2 and TRBJ2-1, reads GAGVSQSPSNKVTEKGKDVELRCDPISGHTALYWYRQSLGQGLEFLIYFQGNSAPDKSGLPSDRFSAERTGGSVSTLTIQRTQQEDSAVYLCASSLSRQEQFFGPGTRLTVL.

This sequence joins TRBV5-4 and TRBJ2-1; D is possibly TRBD1 (6 bases). V was clipped by 2 bases and J by 0 bases, with 9 bases between them. This CDR3 has 15 residues. CDR1 is SGHNT, CDR2 YYREEE, per germline (reference sequence). The CDR3 protein is CASSLGGSSYNEQFF. CDR3 coding DNA: TGTGCCAGCAGCTTAGGGGGAAGCTCCTACAATGAGCAGTTCTTC.

V and J are TRBV29-1 and TRBJ1-1, with D possibly matching TRBD1 (5 bases). Germline V gene sequence: CDR1 SQVTM, CDR2 ANQGSEA. V was pared by 7 bases and J by 1 base, with 10 bases between. The CDR3 contains 12 residues. CDR3 in amino acids: CSANGQNTEAFF. The CDR3 DNA follows: TGCAGCGCAAACGGACAGAACACTGAAGCTTTCTTT.

This chain links TRBV5-1 with TRBJ2-5; 9 nucleotides match TRBD2. This CDR3 has 16 residues. J lost 6 bases, V lost 1 base, and 10 bases had no gene match. Germline assignment: CDR1 SGHRS and CDR2 YFSETQ. CDR3 in DNA: TGCGCCAGCAGCTTGTTGGCGGGAGGGCCTATCCAGACCCAGTACTTC. This gives the protein CASSLLAGGPIQTQYF.

The V gene is TRBV18, the J gene TRBJ1-4, with TRBD1 identical over 8 bases. Germline V gene sequence: CDR1 KGHSH, CDR2 LQKENI. CDR3 length equals 15 residues. J gave up 1 base and V 4 bases, and 2 bases lay outside the gene matches. DNA of the CDR3: TGTGCCAGCTCACTCACAGGGGGAACTAATGAAAAACTGTTTTTT. Amino acids: CASSLTGGTNEKLFF. The full variable domain, its missing parts supplied by reference TRBV18 and TRBJ1-4, is NAGVMQNPRHLVRRRGQEARLRCSPMKGHSHVYWYRQLPEEGLKFMVYLQKENIIDESGMPKERFSAEFPKEGPSILRIQQVVRGDSAAYFCASSLTGGTNEKLFFGSGTQLSVL.

V and J are TRBV12-1 and TRBJ2-1. TRBV12-1 has pseudogene status. The CDR3 has 18 residues. The CDR3 nucleotides are TGTGCCAGCAGCTTTTGGGATAGAGGCCTTAGCTCCTACAATGAGCAGTTCTTC. The encoded protein is CASSFWDRGLSSYNEQFF.

V and J are TRBV5-6 and TRBJ2-1, with 10 bases fitting TRBD2. Germline V gives CDR1 SGHDT, CDR2 YYEEEE. The J segment lost 6 bases and the V segment lost 3 bases, leaving 9 bases of the junction unmatched. CDR3 length equals 16 residues. CDR3: CASSSGLASGGNEQFF. In nucleotides, the CDR3 is TGTGCCAGCAGCTCGGGACTAGCGTCAGGGGGCAATGAGCAGTTCTTC.

V gene TRBV7-9 combines with J gene TRBJ2-1; 7 bases agree with TRBD2. The CDR3 loop spans 16 amino acids. Looked up from germline, CDR1 is SEHNR and CDR2 is FQNEAQ (reference sequence). With 0 bases clipped from V and 14 bases from J, the junction kept 16 bases outside the gene matches. The CDR3, as DNA: TGTGCCAGCAGCTTAGCGGCGGGGACTCAAACTCGGGGGGAGTTCTTC. Amino acids: CASSLAAGTQTRGEFF.